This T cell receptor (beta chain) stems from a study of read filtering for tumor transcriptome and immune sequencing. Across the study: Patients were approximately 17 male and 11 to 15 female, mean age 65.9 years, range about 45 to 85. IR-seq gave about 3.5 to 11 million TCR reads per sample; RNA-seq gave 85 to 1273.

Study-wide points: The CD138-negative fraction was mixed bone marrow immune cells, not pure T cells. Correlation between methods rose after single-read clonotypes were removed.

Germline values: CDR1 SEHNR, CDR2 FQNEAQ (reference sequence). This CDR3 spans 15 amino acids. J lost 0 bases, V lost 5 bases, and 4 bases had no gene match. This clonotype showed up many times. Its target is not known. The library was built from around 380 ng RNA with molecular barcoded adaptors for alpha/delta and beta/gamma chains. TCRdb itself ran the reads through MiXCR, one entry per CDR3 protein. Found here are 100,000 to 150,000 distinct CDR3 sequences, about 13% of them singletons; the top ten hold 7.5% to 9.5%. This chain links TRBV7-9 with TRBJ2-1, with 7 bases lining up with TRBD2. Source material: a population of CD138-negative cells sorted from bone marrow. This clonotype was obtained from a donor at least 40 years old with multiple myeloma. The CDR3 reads CASSRDYPSYNEQFF. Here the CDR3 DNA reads TGTGCCAGCAGCCGGGACTACCCCTCCTACAATGAGCAGTTCTTC.